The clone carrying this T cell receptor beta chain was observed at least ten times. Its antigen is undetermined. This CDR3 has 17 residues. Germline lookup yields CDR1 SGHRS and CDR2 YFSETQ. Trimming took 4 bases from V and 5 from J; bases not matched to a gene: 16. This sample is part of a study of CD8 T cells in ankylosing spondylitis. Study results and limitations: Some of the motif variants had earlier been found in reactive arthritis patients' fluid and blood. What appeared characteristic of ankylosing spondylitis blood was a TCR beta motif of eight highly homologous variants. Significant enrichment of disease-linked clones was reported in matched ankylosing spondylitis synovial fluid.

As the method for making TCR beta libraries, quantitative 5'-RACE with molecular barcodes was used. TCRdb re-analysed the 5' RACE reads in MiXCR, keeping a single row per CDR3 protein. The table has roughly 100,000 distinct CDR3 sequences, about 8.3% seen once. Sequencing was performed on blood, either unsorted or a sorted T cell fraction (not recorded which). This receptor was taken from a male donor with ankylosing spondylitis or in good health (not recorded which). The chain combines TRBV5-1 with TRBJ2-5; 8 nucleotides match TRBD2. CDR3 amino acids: CASSLGRAGGLRETQYF. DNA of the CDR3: TGCGCCAGCAGCCTGGGACGCGCGGGAGGCCTCCGTGAGACCCAGTACTTC. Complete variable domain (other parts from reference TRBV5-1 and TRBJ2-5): KAGVTQTPRYLIKTRGQQVTLSCSPISGHRSVSWYQQTPGQGLQFLFEYFSETQRNKGNFPGRFSGRQFSNSRSEMNVSTLELGDSALYLCASSLGRAGGLRETQYFGPGTRLLVL.